Listed below are T cell receptor beta chains from one sample, sequenced in a study of cytomegalovirus exposure and HLA in healthy donors. Generated by immunoSEQ multiplex PCR, the TCRdb table keeps only in-frame clones and is missing some. The sample has about 130,000 clones; approximately 89% are singletons. Sequencing used PBMCs. The receptors derive from a woman aged 18-29 years in good health and CMV-seropositive. CDR3s include the opening cysteine and the closing phenylalanine or tryptophan. D genes are given only for firm matches. Clone size, where shown, is once, few, many, or a class for clones that have expanded.

d_gene	j_gene	v_gene	abundance	CDR3nt	CDR3aa
-	TRBJ1-1	TRBV7-3	-	TGTGCCAGCAGCTTTCCGGGGAGCACTGAAGCTTTCTTT	CASSFPGSTEAFF
TRBD1	TRBJ2-1	TRBV5-1	once	TGCGCCAGCAGCTTTGCGGGACAGGGGGCGGGAAATGAGCAGTTCTTC	CASSFAGQGAGNEQFF
TRBD2	TRBJ2-1	TRBV10-3	-	TGTGCCATCAGTGAGGGTCCGGGGGGGCTCAATGAGCAGTTCTTC	CAISEGPGGLNEQFF
TRBD1	TRBJ1-5	TRBV28	-	TGTGCCAGCAGTCCGGGACAGGTCAATCAGCCCCAGCATTTT	CASSPGQVNQPQHF
TRBD2	TRBJ2-5	TRBV28	-	TGTGCCAGTTGGACACCGACTAGCGGACTACAAGAGACCCAGTACTTC	CASWTPTSGLQETQYF
-	TRBJ2-3	TRBV6-5	-	TGTGCCAGCAGCACGCGAGATACGCAGTATTTT	CASSTRDTQYF
-	TRBJ2-2	TRBV5-1	-	TGCGCCAGCAGCTTGCGTCAGGGGATCGGCGGGGAGCTGTTTTTT	CASSLRQGIGGELFF
-	TRBJ1-1	TRBV25-1	-	TGTGCCAGCAGTGAATTTATAGGGGCGAACACTGAAGCTTTCTTT	CASSEFIGANTEAFF
TRBD1	TRBJ2-2	TRBV15	-	TGTGCCACCAGCAGAGATCCCGGGACAGGGAGTGTCCTTGGATCCGGGGAGCTGTTTTTT	CATSRDPGTGSVLGSGELFF
TRBD2	TRBJ2-1	TRBV27	-	TGTGCCAGCAGTTTACTAGCGGGGGGGGCGTACAATGAGCAGTTCTTC	CASSLLAGGAYNEQFF
TRBD1	TRBJ1-2	TRBV5-6	-	TGTGCCAGCAGCGGGGGACAGGGAAAAAACTATGGCTACACCTTC	CASSGGQGKNYGYTF
TRBD1	TRBJ1-2	TRBV7-3	-	TGTGCCAGCAGCATCCGGGACAGGGTAGGCTATGGCTACACCTTC	CASSIRDRVGYGYTF
-	TRBJ1-1	TRBV11-1	-	TGTGCCAGCAGCTTCCGACGTTGGGGCACGAACACTGAAGCTTTCTTT	CASSFRRWGTNTEAFF
-	TRBJ1-3	TRBV2	-	TGTGCCAGCCGTACGGGGAGTGGAAACACCATATATTTT	CASRTGSGNTIYF
-	TRBJ1-3	TRBV18	-	TGTGCCAGCTCACCCGGGGGGGACGACCCTGGAAACACCATATATTTT	CASSPGGDDPGNTIYF
-	TRBJ2-7	TRBV19	-	TGTGCCAGTAGAACCGACAGGCCCTCCTACGAGCAGTACTTC	CASRTDRPSYEQYF
TRBD1	TRBJ1-3	TRBV6-6	-	TGTGCCAGCAGTTTCCAGGGGGGTGGAAACACCATATATTTT	CASSFQGGGNTIYF
-	TRBJ1-1	TRBV9	few	TGTGCCAGCAGCTTTACAGAAAACACTGAAGCTTTCTTT	CASSFTENTEAFF